The entry below describes one T cell receptor beta chain. Its antigen remains unknown. Time point here: patch test 1, 2 weeks after DPC sensitization. Regarding treatment: therapeutic diphenylcyclopropenone sensitization with weekly scalp DPC. Venepuncture was done earlier than the placement of each patch test. The authors' total RNA extraction used unfractionated whole blood. The data originate from a study of human T cells and chemical hapten exposure. Study outcomes and limitations: Significantly more large CDR3 similarity clusters were formed by expanded TCRs than by controls.

Each CDR3 protein is one row after TCRdb ran MiXCR on the RACE reads. The sample includes about 360,000 distinct CDR3 sequences, approximately 6.3% of them seen just once. Trimming at V came to 1 base and at J to 5 bases, leaving 4 bases not matched to a gene. Germline V gene data show CDR1 as LGHNT and CDR2 as FRNRAP. The CDR3 extends over 14 amino acids. Sequences were derived from whole blood, sampled in connection with sensitization to the hapten diphenylcyclopropenone (DPC). This chain links TRBV12-5 with TRBJ1-2; 7 bases are shared with TRBD1. This TCR came from a woman aged 18-29 years with alopecia areata. Some clones in this sample may be carry-over from other donors' samples. The CDR3 region has the DNA TGTGCTAGTGGTTTGGAGACAGGGCTGTATGGCTACACCTTC. Residues: CASGLETGLYGYTF.